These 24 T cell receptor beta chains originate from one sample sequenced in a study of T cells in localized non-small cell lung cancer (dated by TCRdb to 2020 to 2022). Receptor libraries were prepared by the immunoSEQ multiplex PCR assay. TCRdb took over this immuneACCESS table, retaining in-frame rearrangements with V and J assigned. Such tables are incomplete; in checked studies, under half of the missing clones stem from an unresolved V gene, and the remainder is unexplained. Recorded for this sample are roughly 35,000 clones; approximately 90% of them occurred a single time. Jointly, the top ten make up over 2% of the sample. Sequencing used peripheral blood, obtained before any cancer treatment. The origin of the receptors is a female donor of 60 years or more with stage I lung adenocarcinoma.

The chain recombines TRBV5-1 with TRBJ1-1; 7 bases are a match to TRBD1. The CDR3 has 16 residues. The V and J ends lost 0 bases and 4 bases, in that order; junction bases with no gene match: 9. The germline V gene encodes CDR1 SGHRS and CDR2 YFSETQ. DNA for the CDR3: TGCGCCAGCAGCTTGGGTACCGACAGGGTAAGCACTGAAGCTTTCTTT. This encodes CASSLGTDRVSTEAFF.

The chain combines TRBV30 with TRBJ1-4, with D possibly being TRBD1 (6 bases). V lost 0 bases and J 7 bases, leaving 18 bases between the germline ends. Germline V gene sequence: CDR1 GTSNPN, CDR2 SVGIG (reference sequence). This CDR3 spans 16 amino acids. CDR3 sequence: CAWSVTGTYDSEKLFF. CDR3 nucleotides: TGTGCCTGGAGTGTAACAGGGACCTATGATAGTGAAAAACTGTTTTTT.

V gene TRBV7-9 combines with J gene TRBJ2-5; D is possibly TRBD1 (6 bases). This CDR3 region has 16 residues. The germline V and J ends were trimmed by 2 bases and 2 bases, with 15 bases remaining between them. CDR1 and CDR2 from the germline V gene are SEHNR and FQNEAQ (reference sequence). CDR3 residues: CASSLPVDRWQETQYF. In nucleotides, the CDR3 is TGTGCCAGCAGCTTACCTGTAGACAGGTGGCAAGAGACCCAGTACTTC.

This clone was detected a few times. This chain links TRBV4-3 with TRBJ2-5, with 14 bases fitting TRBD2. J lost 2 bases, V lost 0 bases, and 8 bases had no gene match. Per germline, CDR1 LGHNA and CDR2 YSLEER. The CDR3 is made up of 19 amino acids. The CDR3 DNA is TGCGCCAGCAGCCAAGATTGGCCGCGACTAGCGGGGGGGCAAGAGACCCAGTACTTC. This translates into CASSQDWPRLAGGQETQYF.

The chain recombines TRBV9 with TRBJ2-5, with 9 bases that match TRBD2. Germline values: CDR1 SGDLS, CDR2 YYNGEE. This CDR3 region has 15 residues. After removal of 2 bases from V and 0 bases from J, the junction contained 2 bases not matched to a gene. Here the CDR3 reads CASSVSGGYQETQYF. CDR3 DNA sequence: TGTGCCAGCAGCGTTAGCGGGGGTTACCAAGAGACCCAGTACTTC.

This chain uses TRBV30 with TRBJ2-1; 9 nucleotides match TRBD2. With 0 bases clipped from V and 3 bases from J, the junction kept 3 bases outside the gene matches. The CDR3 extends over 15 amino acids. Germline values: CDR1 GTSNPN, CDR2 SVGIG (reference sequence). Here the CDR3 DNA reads TGTGCCTGGAGTGTACAGACTAGCGGCTACAATGAGCAGTTCTTC. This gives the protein CAWSVQTSGYNEQFF.

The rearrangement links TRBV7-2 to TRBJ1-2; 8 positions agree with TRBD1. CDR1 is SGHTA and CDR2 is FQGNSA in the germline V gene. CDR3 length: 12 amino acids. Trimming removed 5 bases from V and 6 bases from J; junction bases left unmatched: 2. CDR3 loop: CASSATGDGYTF. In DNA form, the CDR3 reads TGTGCCAGCAGCGCGACAGGGGATGGCTACACCTTC. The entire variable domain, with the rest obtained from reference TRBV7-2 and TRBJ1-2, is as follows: GAGVSQSPSNKVTEKGKDVELRCDPISGHTALYWYRQSLGQGLEFLIYFQGNSAPDKSGLPSDRFSAERTGGSVSTLTIQRTQQEDSAVYLCASSATGDGYTFGSGTRLTVV.

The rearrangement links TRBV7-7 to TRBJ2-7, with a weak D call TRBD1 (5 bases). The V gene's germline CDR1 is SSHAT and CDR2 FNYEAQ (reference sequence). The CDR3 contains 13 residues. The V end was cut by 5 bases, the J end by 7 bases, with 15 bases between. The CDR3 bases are TGTGCCAGCAGCATTTCCAGGGTGGGGGAGCAGTACTTC. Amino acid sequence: CASSISRVGEQYF.

This CDR3 reads CSVKTGGNTGELFF. For the CDR3, the DNA is TGCAGCGTTAAGACAGGGGGGAACACCGGGGAGCTGTTTTTT. The chain combines TRBV29-1 with TRBJ2-2; 9 bases align to TRBD1. The CDR3 runs to 14 residues. V gave up 5 bases and J gave up 1 base; unmatched junction bases: 2. Germline V lookup: CDR1 SQVTM, CDR2 ANQGSEA.

CDR3: CASRRGLADTDTQYF. The CDR3 DNA sequence: TGCGCCAGCAGAAGGGGACTAGCGGACACAGATACGCAGTATTTT. The chain recombines TRBV10-2 with TRBJ2-3, with 11 bases matching TRBD2. Germline trimming cut 6 bases from V and 2 bases from J; bases unmatched to any gene: 4. The CDR3 is 15 residues long. Germline values: CDR1 WSHSY, CDR2 SAAADI.

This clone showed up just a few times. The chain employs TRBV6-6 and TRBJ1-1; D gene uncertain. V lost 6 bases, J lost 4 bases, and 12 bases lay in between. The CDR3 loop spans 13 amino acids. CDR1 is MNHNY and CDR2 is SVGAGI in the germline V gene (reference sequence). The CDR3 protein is CASRVLTATEAFF. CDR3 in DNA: TGTGCCAGCAGGGTACTCACCGCCACTGAAGCTTTCTTT.

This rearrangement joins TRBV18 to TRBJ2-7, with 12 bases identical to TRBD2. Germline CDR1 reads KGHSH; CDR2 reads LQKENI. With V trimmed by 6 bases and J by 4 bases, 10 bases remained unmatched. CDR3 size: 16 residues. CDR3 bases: TGTGCCAGCTCCGGCGGACTAGCGGGGCTCGGATACGAGCAGTACTTC. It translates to CASSGGLAGLGYEQYF.

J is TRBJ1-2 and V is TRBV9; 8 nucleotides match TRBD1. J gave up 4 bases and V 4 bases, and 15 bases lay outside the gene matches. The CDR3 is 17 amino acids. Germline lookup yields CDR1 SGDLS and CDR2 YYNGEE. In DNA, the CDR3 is TGTGCCAGCAGCCCCGGACAGGGTACATTTGGGGGCTATGGCTACACCTTC. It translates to CASSPGQGTFGGYGYTF.

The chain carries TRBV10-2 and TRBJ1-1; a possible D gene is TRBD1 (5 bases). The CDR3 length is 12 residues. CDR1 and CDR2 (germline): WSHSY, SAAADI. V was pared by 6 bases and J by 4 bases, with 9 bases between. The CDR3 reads CASRQEVTEAFF. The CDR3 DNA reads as TGCGCCAGCAGACAGGAGGTCACTGAAGCTTTCTTT.

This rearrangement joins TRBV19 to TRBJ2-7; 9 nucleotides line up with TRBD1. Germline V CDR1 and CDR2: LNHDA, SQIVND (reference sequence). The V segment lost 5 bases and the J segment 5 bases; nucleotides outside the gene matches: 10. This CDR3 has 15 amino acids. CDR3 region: CASSQAGTGQHEQYF. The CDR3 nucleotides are TGTGCCAGTAGTCAGGCCGGGACAGGGCAGCACGAGCAGTACTTC.

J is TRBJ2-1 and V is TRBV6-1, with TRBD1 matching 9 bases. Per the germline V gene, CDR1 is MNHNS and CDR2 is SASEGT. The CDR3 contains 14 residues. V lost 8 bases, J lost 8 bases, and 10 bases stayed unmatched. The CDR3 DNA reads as TGTGCCAGCCCCCGGGACAGGGTGGTTGATGAGCAGTTCTTC. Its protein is CASPRDRVVDEQFF.

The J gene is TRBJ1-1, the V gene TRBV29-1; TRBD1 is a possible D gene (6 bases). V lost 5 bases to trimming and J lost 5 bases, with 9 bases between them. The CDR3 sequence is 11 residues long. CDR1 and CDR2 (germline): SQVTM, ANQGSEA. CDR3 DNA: TGCAGCGTTCACAGGGTTACTGAAGCTTTCTTT. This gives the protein CSVHRVTEAFF. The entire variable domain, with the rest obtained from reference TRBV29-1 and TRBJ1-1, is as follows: SAVISQKPSRDICQRGTSLTIQCQVDSQVTMMFWYRQQPGQSLTLIATANQGSEATYESGFVIDKFPISRPNLTFSTLTVSNMSPEDSSIYLCSVHRVTEAFFGQGTRLTVV.

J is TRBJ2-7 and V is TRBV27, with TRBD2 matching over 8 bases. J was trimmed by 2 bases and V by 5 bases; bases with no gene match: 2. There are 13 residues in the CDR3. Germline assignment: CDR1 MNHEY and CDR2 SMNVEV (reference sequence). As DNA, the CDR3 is TGTGCCAGCAGTCGGGGGGGTCCCTACGAGCAGTACTTC. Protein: CASSRGGPYEQYF.

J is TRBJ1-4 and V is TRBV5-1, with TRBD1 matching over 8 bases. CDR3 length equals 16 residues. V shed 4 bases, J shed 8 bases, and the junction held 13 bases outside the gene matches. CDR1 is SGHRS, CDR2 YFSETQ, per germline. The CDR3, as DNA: TGCGCCAGCAGCGGGGCCGACAGGGGAATAGGGGAAAAACTGTTTTTT. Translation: CASSGADRGIGEKLFF.

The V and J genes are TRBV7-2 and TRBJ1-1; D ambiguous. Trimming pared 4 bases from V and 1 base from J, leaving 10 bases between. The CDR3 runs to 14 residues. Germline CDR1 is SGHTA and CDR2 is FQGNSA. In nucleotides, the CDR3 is TGTGCCAGCAGCTCTGTAAAGGGGAACACTGAAGCTTTCTTT. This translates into CASSSVKGNTEAFF.

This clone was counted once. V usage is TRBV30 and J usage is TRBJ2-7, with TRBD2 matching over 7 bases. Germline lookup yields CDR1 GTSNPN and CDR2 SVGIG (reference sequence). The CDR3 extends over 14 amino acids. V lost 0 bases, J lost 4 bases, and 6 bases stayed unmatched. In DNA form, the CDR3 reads TGTGCCTGGAGTGTACTATCCGGGGGGTACGAGCAGTACTTC. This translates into CAWSVLSGGYEQYF.

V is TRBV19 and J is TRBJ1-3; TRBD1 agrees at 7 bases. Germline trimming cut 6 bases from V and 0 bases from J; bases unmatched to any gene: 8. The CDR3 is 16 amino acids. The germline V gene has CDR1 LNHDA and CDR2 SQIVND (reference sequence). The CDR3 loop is CASRLPGQISGNTIYF. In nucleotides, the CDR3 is TGTGCCAGTAGGCTACCGGGACAGATCTCTGGAAACACCATATATTTT.

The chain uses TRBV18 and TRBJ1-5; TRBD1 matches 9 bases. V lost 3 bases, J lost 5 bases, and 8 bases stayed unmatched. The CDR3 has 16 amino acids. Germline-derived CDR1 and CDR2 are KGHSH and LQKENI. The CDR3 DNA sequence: TGTGCCAGCTCACCCTCACAGGGGGCATCTGATCAGCCCCAGCATTTT. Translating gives CASSPSQGASDQPQHF. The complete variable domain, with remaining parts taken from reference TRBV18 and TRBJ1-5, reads NAGVMQNPRHLVRRRGQEARLRCSPMKGHSHVYWYRQLPEEGLKFMVYLQKENIIDESGMPKERFSAEFPKEGPSILRIQQVVRGDSAAYFCASSPSQGASDQPQHFGDGTRLSIL.

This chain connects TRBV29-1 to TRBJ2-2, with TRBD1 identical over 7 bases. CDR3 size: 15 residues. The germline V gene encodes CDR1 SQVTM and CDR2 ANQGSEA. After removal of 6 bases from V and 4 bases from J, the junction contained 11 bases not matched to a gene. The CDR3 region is CSVATGTAITGELFF. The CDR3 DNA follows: TGCAGCGTCGCAACCGGGACAGCCATCACCGGGGAGCTGTTTTTT.